Below, 4 T cell receptor beta chains from the same sample are listed, as sequenced in a study of memory CD4+ T cells and cytomegalovirus serostatus. Here immunoSEQ multiplex PCR was the method, and the copy in TCRdb shows in-frame clones only, minus some. The sample lists approximately 61,000 clones, 80% occurring once. Single viable CD3+CD4+CD8-CD45RO+ cells were sorted as the memory CD4+ T cells. Sequenced: memory CD4+ T cells from blood. The source is an adult in good health and CMV-seronegative. Some clones in this sample may be carry-over from other donors' samples.

The chain has TRBV7-3 and TRBJ2-6; D remains unclear. V lost 6 bases to trimming and J lost 2 bases, with 8 bases between them. Germline V gives CDR1 SGHTA, CDR2 FQGTGA. The CDR3 covers 14 residues. CDR3 DNA sequence: TGTGCCAGCAGAGAATCGCCTGGGGCCAACGTCCTGACTTTC. It yields the protein CASRESPGANVLTF.

J is TRBJ2-7 and V is TRBV4-3, with TRBD2 as a possible D gene (5 bases). Germline CDR1 and CDR2: LGHNA and YSLEER. Trimming left V 0 bases short and J 6 bases short, with 12 bases between. This CDR3 is 14 amino acids long. The CDR3 DNA is TGCGCCAGCAGCCAAGACCCGGGGTCGGGCGAGCAGTACTTC. Translating gives CASSQDPGSGEQYF.

This clone was seen only once. This sequence joins TRBV2 and TRBJ2-1, with TRBD2 matching 10 bases. Germline-derived CDR1 and CDR2 are SNHLY and FYNNEI. This CDR3 spans 14 amino acids. Trimming at V came to 5 bases and at J to 14 bases, leaving 12 bases not matched to a gene. CDR3 loop: CASSSLTRTSGEFF. The CDR3 coding sequence is TGTGCCAGCAGTTCCCTAACCCGGACTAGCGGAGAGTTCTTC.

V usage is TRBV28 and J usage is TRBJ2-3; 9 positions agree with TRBD1. The V gene end was trimmed by 5 bases and the J gene end by 2 bases; junction bases not matched to a gene: 14. CDR3 length: 18 residues. CDR1 is MDHEN, CDR2 SYDVKM, per germline. The CDR3 protein is CASSLHLPGQGFTDTQYF. The DNA of the CDR3 is TGTGCCAGCAGTCTCCATCTTCCGGGACAGGGATTCACAGATACGCAGTATTTT. Full variable domain (rest looked up from reference TRBV28 and TRBJ2-3): DVKVTQSSRYLVKRTGEKVFLECVQDMDHENMFWYRQDPGLGLRLIYFSYDVKMKEKGDIPEGYSVSREKKERFSLILESASTNQTSMYLCASSLHLPGQGFTDTQYFGPGTRLTVL.